This T cell receptor (beta chain) emerged from a study of blood T cell repertoires in COVID-19. Cohort 3 donors were reported recovered after two negative PCRs, clearance, or symptom resolution. Here immunoSEQ multiplex PCR was the method, and the copy in TCRdb shows in-frame clones only, minus some. This table holds approximately 440,000 clones, around 90% found once. The sample comprised PBMCs or T cells enriched from blood (not recorded which). This receptor was identified in a man younger than 35 who had recovered from COVID-19.

CDR3 in amino acids: CASSYAQGQPQHF. In DNA, the CDR3 is TGTGCCAGCAGTTACGCACAGGGACAGCCCCAGCATTTT. The chain recombines TRBV6-5 with TRBJ1-5; possible D gene TRBD1, 6 bases. This CDR3 contains 13 residues. Germline CDR1 is MNHEY and CDR2 is SVGAGI. Trimming left V 2 bases short and J 7 bases short, with 9 bases between.